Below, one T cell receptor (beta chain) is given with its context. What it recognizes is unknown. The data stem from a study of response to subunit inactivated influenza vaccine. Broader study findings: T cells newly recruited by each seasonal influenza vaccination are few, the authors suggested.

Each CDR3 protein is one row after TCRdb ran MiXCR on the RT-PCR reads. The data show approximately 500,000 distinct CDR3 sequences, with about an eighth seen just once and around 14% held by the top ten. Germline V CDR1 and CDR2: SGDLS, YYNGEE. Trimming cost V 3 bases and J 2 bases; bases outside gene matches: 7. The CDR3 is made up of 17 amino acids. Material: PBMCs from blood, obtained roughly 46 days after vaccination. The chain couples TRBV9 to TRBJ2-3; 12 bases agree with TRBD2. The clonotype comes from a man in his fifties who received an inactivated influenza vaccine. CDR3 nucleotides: TGTGCCAGCAGCGCTCGGACTAGCGGGACCTCCACAGATACGCAGTATTTT. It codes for CASSARTSGTSTDTQYF.